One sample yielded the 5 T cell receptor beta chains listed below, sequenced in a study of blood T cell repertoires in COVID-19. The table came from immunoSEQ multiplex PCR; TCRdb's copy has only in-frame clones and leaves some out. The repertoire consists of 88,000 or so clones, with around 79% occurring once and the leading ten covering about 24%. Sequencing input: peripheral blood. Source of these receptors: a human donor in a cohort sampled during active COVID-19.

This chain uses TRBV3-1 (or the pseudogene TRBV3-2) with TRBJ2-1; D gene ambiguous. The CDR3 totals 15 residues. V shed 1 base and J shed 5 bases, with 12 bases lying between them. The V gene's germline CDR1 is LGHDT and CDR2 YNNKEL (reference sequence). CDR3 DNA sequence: TGTGCCAGCAGCCAAGTAATAGCCTCTCACAATGAGCAGTTCTTC. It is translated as CASSQVIASHNEQFF.

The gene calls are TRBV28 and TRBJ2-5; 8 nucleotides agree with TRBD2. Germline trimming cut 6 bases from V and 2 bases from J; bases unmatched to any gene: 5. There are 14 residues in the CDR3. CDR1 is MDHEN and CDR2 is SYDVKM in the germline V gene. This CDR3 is CASRPGGAQETQYF. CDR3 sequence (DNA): TGTGCCAGCAGGCCGGGGGGGGCACAAGAGACCCAGTACTTC.

The CDR3 coding sequence is TGTGCCAGTAGTTTGACAGGGGGCTCCTACAATGAGCAGTTCTTC. Translating it yields CASSLTGGSYNEQFF. The V and J genes are TRBV19 and TRBJ2-1, with TRBD1 identical over 9 bases. CDR3 size: 15 residues. Germline V gene data show CDR1 as LNHDA and CDR2 as SQIVND (reference sequence). With V trimmed by 5 bases and J by 0 bases, 2 bases remained unmatched.

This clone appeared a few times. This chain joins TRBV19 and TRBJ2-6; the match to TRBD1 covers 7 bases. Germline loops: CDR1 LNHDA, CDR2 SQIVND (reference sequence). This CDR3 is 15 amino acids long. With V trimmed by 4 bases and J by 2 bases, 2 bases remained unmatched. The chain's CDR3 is CASSTTGAGANVLTF. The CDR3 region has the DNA TGTGCCAGTAGTACCACAGGGGCTGGGGCCAACGTCCTGACTTTC.

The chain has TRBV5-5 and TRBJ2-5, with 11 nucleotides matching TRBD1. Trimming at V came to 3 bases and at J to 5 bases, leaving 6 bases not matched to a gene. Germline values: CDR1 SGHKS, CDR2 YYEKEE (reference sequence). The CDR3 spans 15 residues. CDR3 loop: CASSSGDRGWETQYF. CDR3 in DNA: TGTGCCAGCAGCTCGGGGGACAGGGGGTGGGAGACCCAGTACTTC.